Following are 4 T cell receptor beta chains from one sample sequenced in a study of identical twins' blood T cells (dated by TCRdb to about 2013). Library preparation used 5' RACE. These reads were obtained on an Illumina Genome Analyzer IIx. TCRdb reworked the public reads: Q25 trimming with fastp, MiXCR clone assembly, productive beta chains retained. Each entry is one CDR3 protein sequence, shown with its most common DNA and genes. For this sample there are 300,000 to 450,000 distinct CDR3 sequences; roughly 28% appear just once. Roughly 5.5% of the sample lies in the top ten. Sequenced input: PBMCs. These TCRs come from a woman aged 18 to 50 in good health.

As to this clonotype: At one end the junction does not follow the germline gene, possibly because of a read error. The chain couples TRBV5-1 to TRBJ1-1, with D hard to call. The CDR3 covers 12 residues. Germline CDR1 is SGHRS and CDR2 is YFSETQ. The chain's CDR3 is CVSSLTESEAFF. The CDR3 region has the DNA TGCGTCAGCAGCTTGACGGAATCTGAAGCTTTCTTT.

The rearrangement uses TRBV6-2 or TRBV6-3 and TRBJ2-1, with D unresolved. This CDR3 contains 15 residues. V lost 7 bases to trimming and J lost 0 bases, with 13 bases between them. Germline CDR1 is MNHEY and CDR2 is SVGEGT. The CDR3 DNA follows: TGTGCCAGCATCTCTGACGCGTACTCCTACAATGAGCAGTTCTTC. Its translation is CASISDAYSYNEQFF.

The V and J genes are TRBV18 and TRBJ1-1; D is possibly TRBD1 (6 bases). From germline, CDR1 is KGHSH and CDR2 LQKENI. The V end lost 5 bases, the J end lost 9 bases, and 13 bases lay between the germline ends. The CDR3 sequence is 12 residues long. CDR3 DNA: TGTGCCAGCTCAGAAGGGGGACAAAAAGCTTTCTTT. Translated, it gives CASSEGGQKAFF.

This chain links TRBV6-5 with TRBJ1-2; weak D call: TRBD1 (6 bases). The germline V and J ends were trimmed by 5 bases and 3 bases, with 19 bases remaining between them. The germline CDR1 and CDR2 sequences are MNHEY and SVGAGI. The CDR3 runs to 16 residues. CDR3 loop: CASSREQGGYDYGYTF. CDR3 nucleotide sequence: TGTGCCAGCAGTCGGGAACAGGGCGGGTATGACTATGGCTACACCTTC.